The 13 T cell receptor beta chains presented below share a single source sample, sequenced in a study of blood T cell repertoires in COVID-19. The data were produced by immunoSEQ multiplex PCR, yet TCRdb's version contains in-frame clones alone and is incomplete. The table includes roughly 230,000 clones, roughly 84% detected once. The material sequenced was peripheral blood. Every receptor here comes from a woman aged 45-60 years with acute or convalescent COVID-19.

This chain's CDR3 is CASSLGGQAYNEQFF. The CDR3 DNA sequence: TGTGCCAGCAGCTTAGGTGGTCAGGCCTACAATGAGCAGTTCTTC. This sequence joins TRBV7-9 and TRBJ2-1; D ambiguous. Germline assignment: CDR1 SEHNR and CDR2 FQNEAQ (reference sequence). V shed 1 base and J shed 2 bases, with 9 bases lying between them. The CDR3 is 15 amino acids.

The chain carries TRBV25-1 and TRBJ1-5; D is perhaps TRBD1 (5 bases). The CDR3 length is 13 residues. Deletions cut 4 bases from V and 6 bases from J, with 10 bases between. Germline CDR1 and CDR2: MGHDK and SYGVNS. In DNA form, the CDR3 reads TGTGCCAGCAGTGGTAGCGGGGGTCAGCCCCAGCATTTT. Translated, it gives CASSGSGGQPQHF.

The V and J genes are TRBV3-1 (or the pseudogene TRBV3-2) and TRBJ2-1, with 8 bases aligning to TRBD2. Germline V gene sequence: CDR1 LGHDT, CDR2 YNNKEL (reference sequence). This CDR3 contains 15 residues. Losses at the gene ends were 5 bases for V and 2 bases for J; bases not matched to a gene: 5. The CDR3 loop reads CASSKSGRTYNEQFF. DNA for the CDR3: TGTGCCAGCAGCAAGAGCGGGAGAACCTACAATGAGCAGTTCTTC.

The chain combines TRBV20-1 with TRBJ2-3; D perhaps matches TRBD1 (5 bases). CDR1 is DFQATT, CDR2 SNEGSKA, per germline (reference sequence). Trimming cost V 5 bases and J 8 bases, with 11 bases left between them. The CDR3 consists of 11 residues. In DNA, the CDR3 is TGCAGTGCTCCCACGCAGGGTACGCAGTATTTT. This translates into CSAPTQGTQYF.

The chain combines TRBV7-8 with TRBJ1-2, with TRBD1 matching 8 bases. The CDR3 contains 16 residues. Germline CDR1 and CDR2: SGHVS and FQNEAQ. The V segment lost 5 bases and the J segment 0 bases; nucleotides outside the gene matches: 8. CDR3 loop: CASSLLTGAANYGYTF. The CDR3, as DNA: TGTGCCAGCAGCCTTCTGACAGGGGCCGCTAACTATGGCTACACCTTC.

This chain links TRBV30 with TRBJ2-1; D perhaps matches TRBD2 (7 bases). Germline CDR1 reads GTSNPN; CDR2 reads SVGIG (reference sequence). V lost 8 bases to trimming and J lost 8 bases, with 16 bases between them. The CDR3 length is 12 residues. The CDR3 spells CAGTLGGDEQFF. The CDR3 DNA sequence: TGTGCCGGAACCCTAGGGGGGGATGAGCAGTTCTTC.

The chain recombines TRBV3-1 (or the pseudogene TRBV3-2) with TRBJ2-2, with 11 bases identical to TRBD1. V lost 5 bases to trimming and J lost 4 bases; unmatched junction nucleotides: 6. The germline V gene encodes CDR1 LGHDT and CDR2 YNNKEL (reference sequence). There are 16 residues in the CDR3. The CDR3 DNA is TGTGCCAGCAGCTCGCGGACAGGGGGCTTCACCGGGGAGCTGTTTTTT. Its translation: CASSSRTGGFTGELFF.

J is TRBJ1-1 and V is TRBV2; D gene unclear. The CDR3 is made up of 13 amino acids. CDR1 and CDR2 from the germline V gene are SNHLY and FYNNEI. V shed 6 bases and J shed 3 bases, with 11 bases lying between them. The CDR3 sequence is CASRVQLDTEAFF. As DNA, the CDR3 is TGTGCCAGCAGGGTACAGTTGGACACTGAAGCTTTCTTT.

The chain uses TRBV7-9 and TRBJ1-1, with D perhaps TRBD1 (5 bases). With 4 bases removed from V and 1 base from J, the gap between germline ends came to 10 bases. The CDR3 consists of 14 residues. The V gene's germline CDR1 is SEHNR and CDR2 FQNEAQ (reference sequence). The DNA of the CDR3 is TGTGCCAGCAGCTATCCCGGGGGGAACACTGAAGCTTTCTTT. Translating gives CASSYPGGNTEAFF.

This chain links TRBV28 with TRBJ1-1; 8 bases agree with TRBD1. The junction had 7 bases not matched to a gene; V was cut back by 6 bases and J by 1 base. The CDR3 has 15 amino acids. Germline V gives CDR1 MDHEN, CDR2 SYDVKM. CDR3 sequence reads: CASSPGGQANTEAFF. For the CDR3, the DNA is TGTGCCAGCAGCCCGGGGGGACAGGCGAACACTGAAGCTTTCTTT.

The chain has TRBV7-2 and TRBJ2-3, with no clear D. From germline, CDR1 is SGHTA and CDR2 FQGNSA. This CDR3 is built from 15 residues. The V end was cut by 1 base, the J end by 3 bases, with 11 bases between. The CDR3 DNA follows: TGTGCCAGCAGCTTAGATCTTAGCCCGACAGATACGCAGTATTTT. Protein: CASSLDLSPTDTQYF.

The rearrangement uses TRBV5-1 and TRBJ1-6; weak D call: TRBD1 (6 bases). The V end lost 8 bases, the J end lost 7 bases, and 16 bases lay between the germline ends. This CDR3 region has 14 residues. Germline assignment: CDR1 SGHRS and CDR2 YFSETQ. The CDR3 DNA follows: TGCGCCAGTGGAGCCGGGACACAAAATTCACCCCTCCACTTT. It specifies CASGAGTQNSPLHF.

The CDR3 bases are TGCAGCGCCGGACAGGAAACAGATACGCAGTATTTT. Its translation: CSAGQETDTQYF. The chain links TRBV29-1 to TRBJ2-3; 7 positions match TRBD1. V gave up 7 bases and J gave up 3 bases; unmatched junction bases: 4. The germline CDR1 and CDR2 sequences are SQVTM and ANQGSEA. CDR3 length: 12 amino acids.